This T cell receptor beta chain was recorded in a study of CD8 T cells in Susac syndrome. RNA was extracted with the RNeasy kit, and a quantity of roughly 0.5 to 1 ug was reverse transcribed using random hexamers. TCRdb redid the calling of the immunoSEQ multiplex PCR reads with MiXCR, one entry per CDR3 protein. The table includes roughly 200,000 distinct CDR3 sequences, 90% to 95% detected once. Germline V gene lookup returns CDR1 SQVTM and CDR2 ANQGSEA. CDR3 size: 14 residues. V gave up 0 bases and J gave up 9 bases, with 16 bases separating them. Patients with Susac syndrome showed fulfilment of recently defined diagnostic criteria for definite or probable disease.

This chain connects TRBV29-1 to TRBJ2-3; a possible D gene is TRBD2 (5 bases). Sequencing used CD4+ T cells from PBMCs. The sequence came from a human donor with Susac syndrome. DNA for the CDR3: TGCAGCGTTGAAGATCGGACGGGGTCGGGGACGCAGTATTTT. This sequence encodes CSVEDRTGSGTQYF.